The following is a TCR beta chain sequence with its context. The authors' processing: Amplification with reference gene primers provided the estimates of nucleated cell counts. Profiled with immunoSEQ multiplex PCR; TCRdb holds only in-frame clones, not every one. The DNA gave D and trimming, while V, J and clone size come from that table. The sample lists approximately 100,000 clones; about 83% were seen once. The data stem from a study of blood T cell repertoires in COVID-19. Whole-study context: Sources were T cells, B-cell-depleted T cells, or PBMCs; the material itself was cDNA or gDNA.

The V gene end was trimmed by 4 bases and the J gene end by 4 bases; junction bases not matched to a gene: 6. This CDR3 spans 14 amino acids. Germline CDR1 reads SGHNT; CDR2 reads YYREEE (reference sequence). Sequenced material: peripheral blood. The chain carries TRBV5-4 and TRBJ2-5, with 8 bases that match TRBD2. The receptor was derived from a human donor in a cohort sampled during active COVID-19. The CDR3 loop reads CASSTAGGRETQYF. In DNA form, the CDR3 reads TGTGCCAGCAGCACTGCGGGGGGACGAGAGACCCAGTACTTC.